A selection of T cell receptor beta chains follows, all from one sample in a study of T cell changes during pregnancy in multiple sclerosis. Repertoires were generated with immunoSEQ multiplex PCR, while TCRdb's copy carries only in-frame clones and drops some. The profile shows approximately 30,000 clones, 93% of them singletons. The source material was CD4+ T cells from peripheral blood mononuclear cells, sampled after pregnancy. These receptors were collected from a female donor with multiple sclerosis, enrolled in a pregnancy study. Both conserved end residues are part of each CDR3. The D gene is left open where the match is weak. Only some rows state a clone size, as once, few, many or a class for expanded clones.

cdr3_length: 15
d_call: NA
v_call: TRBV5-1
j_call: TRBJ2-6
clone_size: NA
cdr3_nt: TGCGCCAGCAGCCAAGGACACAGTGGGGCCAACGTCCTGACTTTC
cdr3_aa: CASSQGHSGANVLTF

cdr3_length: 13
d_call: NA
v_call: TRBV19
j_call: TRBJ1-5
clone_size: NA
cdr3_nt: TGTGCCAGTAGATGGGGAGGGAATCAGCCCCAGCATTTT
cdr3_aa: CASRWGGNQPQHF

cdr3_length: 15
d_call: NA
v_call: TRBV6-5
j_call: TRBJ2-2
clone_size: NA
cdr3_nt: TGTGCCAGCAGTTACAGAGGACAGTTAACCGGGGAGCTGTTTTTT
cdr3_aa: CASSYRGQLTGELFF

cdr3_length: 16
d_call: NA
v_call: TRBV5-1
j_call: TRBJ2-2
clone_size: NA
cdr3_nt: TGCGCCAGCAGCTCGGTCGGGAGTTGGGAATCCGGGGAGCTGTTTTTT
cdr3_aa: CASSSVGSWESGELFF

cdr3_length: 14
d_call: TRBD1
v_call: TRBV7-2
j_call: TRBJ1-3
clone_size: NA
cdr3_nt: TGTGCCAGCAGCGGGACAGGGATGGGAAACACCATATATTTT
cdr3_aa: CASSGTGMGNTIYF

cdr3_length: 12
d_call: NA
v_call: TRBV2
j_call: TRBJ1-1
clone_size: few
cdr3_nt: TGTGCCAGCAGTGCAGATTACACTGAAGCTTTCTTT
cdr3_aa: CASSADYTEAFF

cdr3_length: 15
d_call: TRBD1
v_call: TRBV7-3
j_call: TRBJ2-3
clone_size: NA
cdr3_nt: TGTGCCAGCAGCTGGGGACAGGGGGAGGCGGATACGCAGTATTTT
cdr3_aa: CASSWGQGEADTQYF

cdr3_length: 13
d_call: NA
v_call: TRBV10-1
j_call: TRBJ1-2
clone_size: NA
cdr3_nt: TGCGCCACCCCGGTCGGGGCAGGGGTTTGCTACACCTTC
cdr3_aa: CATPVGAGVCYTF

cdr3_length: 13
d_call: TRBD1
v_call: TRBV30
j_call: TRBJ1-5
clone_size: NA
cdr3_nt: TGTGCCTGGTCAGGGACAGACAATCAGCCCCAGCATTTT
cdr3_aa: CAWSGTDNQPQHF

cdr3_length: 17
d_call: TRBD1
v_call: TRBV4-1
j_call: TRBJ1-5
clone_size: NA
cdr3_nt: TGCGCCAGCAGCCAAGACCCGACAGGGGGGGGCAATCAGCCCCAGCATTTT
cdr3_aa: CASSQDPTGGGNQPQHF

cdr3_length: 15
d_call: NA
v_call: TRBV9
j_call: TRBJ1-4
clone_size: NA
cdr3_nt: TGTGCCAGCAGCCTTTCACAGGGTTCGGGTGAAAAACTGTTTTTT
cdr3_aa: CASSLSQGSGEKLFF

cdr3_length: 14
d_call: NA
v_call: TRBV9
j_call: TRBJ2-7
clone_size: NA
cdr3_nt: TGTGCCAGCAGTCGAGCGCTGAGCTCCTACGAGCAGTACTTC
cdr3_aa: CASSRALSSYEQYF

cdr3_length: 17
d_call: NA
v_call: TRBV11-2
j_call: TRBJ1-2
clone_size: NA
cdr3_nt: TGTGCCAGCAGCTTAGCCGCGGGCCACAGGGCCAACTATGGCTACACCTTC
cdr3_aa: CASSLAAGHRANYGYTF

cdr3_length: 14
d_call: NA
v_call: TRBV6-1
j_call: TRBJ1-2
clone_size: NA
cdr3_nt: TGTGCCAGCACCAAAACAGGGTTGGGAGATGGCTACACCTTC
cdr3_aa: CASTKTGLGDGYTF

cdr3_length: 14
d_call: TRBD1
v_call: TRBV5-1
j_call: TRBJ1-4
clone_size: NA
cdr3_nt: TGCGCCAGCGGAACCGGGACAGTTAATGAAAAACTGTTTTTT
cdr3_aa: CASGTGTVNEKLFF

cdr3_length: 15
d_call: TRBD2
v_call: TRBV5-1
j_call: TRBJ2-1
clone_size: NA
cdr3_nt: TGCGCCAGCAGCTTAGCGGGGGACTTGTACAATGAGCAGTTCTTC
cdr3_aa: CASSLAGDLYNEQFF

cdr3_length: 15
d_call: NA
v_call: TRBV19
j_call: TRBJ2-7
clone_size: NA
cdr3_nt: TGTGCCAGTAGTGCCATCGTGGCACCTCAGGACGAGCAGTACTTC
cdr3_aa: CASSAIVAPQDEQYF

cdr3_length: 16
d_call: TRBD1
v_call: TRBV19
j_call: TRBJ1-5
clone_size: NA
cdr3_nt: TGTGCCAGTAGGGAGACAGGGTTTTTTGGCAATCAGCCCCAGCATTTT
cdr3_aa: CASRETGFFGNQPQHF

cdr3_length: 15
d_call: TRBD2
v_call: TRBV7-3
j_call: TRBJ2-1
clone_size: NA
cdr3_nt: TGTGCCAGCAGTTCGAGCGGGGGCTCCTACAATGAGCAGTTCTTC
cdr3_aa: CASSSSGGSYNEQFF

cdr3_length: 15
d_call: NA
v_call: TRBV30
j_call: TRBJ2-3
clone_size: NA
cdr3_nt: TGTGCCTGGAGTGTCCTAGGAAGTTTGGTTAATACGCAGTATTTT
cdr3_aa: CAWSVLGSLVNTQYF

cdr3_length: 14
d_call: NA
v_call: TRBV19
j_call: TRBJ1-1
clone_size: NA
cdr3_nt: TGTGCCAGTAGTAGGGGGGAATGGGACACTGAAGCTTTCTTT
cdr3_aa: CASSRGEWDTEAFF

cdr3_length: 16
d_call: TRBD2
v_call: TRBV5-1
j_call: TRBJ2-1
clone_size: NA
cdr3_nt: TGCGCCAGCAGCTCAACGCGGGAGAAGTCCTACAATGAGCAGTTCTTC
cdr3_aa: CASSSTREKSYNEQFF

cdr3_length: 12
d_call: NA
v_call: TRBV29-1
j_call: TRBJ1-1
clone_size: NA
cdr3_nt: TGCAGCGTTGTTTCCGCAACAGGCGAAGCTTTCTTT
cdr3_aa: CSVVSATGEAFF

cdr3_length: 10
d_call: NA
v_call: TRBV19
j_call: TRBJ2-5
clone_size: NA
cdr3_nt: TGTGCCAGTCGGAGAGAGACCCAGTACTTC
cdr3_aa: CASRRETQYF

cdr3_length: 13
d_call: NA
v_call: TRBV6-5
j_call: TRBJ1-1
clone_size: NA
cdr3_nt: TGTGCCAGCAGTTATCGTCCAGGCACTGAAGCTTTCTTT
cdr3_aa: CASSYRPGTEAFF

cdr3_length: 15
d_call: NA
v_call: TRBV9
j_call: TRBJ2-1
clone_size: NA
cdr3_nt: TGTGCCAGCACCCCAGGGGGGACCTCCTACAATGAGCAGTTCTTC
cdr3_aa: CASTPGGTSYNEQFF

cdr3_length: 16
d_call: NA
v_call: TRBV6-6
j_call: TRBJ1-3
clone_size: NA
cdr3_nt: TGTGCCAGCAGTTACAGCCAGGCCTTCTCTGGAAACACCATATATTTT
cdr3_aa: CASSYSQAFSGNTIYF

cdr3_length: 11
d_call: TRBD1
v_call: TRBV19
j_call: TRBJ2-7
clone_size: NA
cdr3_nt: TGTGCCAGTAGTACCAGGGGGCGGCAGTACTTC
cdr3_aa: CASSTRGRQYF

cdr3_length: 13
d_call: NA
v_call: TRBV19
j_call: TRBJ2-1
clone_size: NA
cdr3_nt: TGTGCCTCCCGACGGGACAACTACAATGAGCAGTTCTTC
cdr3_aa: CASRRDNYNEQFF

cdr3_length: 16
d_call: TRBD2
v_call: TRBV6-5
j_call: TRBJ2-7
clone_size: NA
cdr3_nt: TGTGCCAGCAGTTACCCCGGACTAGCGGTCCCCTACGAGCAGTACTTC
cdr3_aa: CASSYPGLAVPYEQYF